Here is one TCR beta chain with its context. This record belongs to a study of blood T cell repertoires in COVID-19. On the study more broadly: The United States, Italy and Spain supplied acute and convalescent COVID-19 samples.

Participant age was roughly 18 to 90 years, and participants resided in about 25 US areas. Participant-given clinical history determined each cohort assignment. CDR3 size: 16 residues. The V gene lost 2 bases and the J gene lost 2 bases, with 13 bases spanning the gap. Germline assignment: CDR1 SGHVS and CDR2 FNYEAQ. In the study's own analysis: Nucleated cell number was recorded as an estimate derived from reference gene primer amplification. Some clones are missing from TCRdb's copy, which holds only in-frame ones; the method was immunoSEQ multiplex PCR. That table furnishes V, J and clone size, whereas the DNA furnished D and trimming. The sample records 370,000 or so clones, 87% being singletons.

The chain has TRBV7-6 and TRBJ2-1; no reliable D call. The TCR was taken from a man under 40 who had recovered from COVID-19. Material for sequencing was PBMCs or T cells enriched from blood (not recorded which). The CDR3, as DNA: TGTGCCAGCAGCTTACGTCGCCAGGCCGCCTACAATGAGCAGTTCTTC. Translation gives CASSLRRQAAYNEQFF.